A selection of T cell receptor beta chains follows, all from one sample in a study of blood T cell repertoires in COVID-19. Sequencing used immunoSEQ multiplex PCR; TCRdb keeps in-frame clones, though not all of them. The profile shows about 260,000 clones, 75% to 90% of them singletons. What was sequenced was PBMCs or T cells enriched from blood (not recorded which). The source is a young woman who had recovered from COVID-19. Both conserved end residues are part of each CDR3. The order of the fields is V gene, clone size, D gene, J gene, CDR3 DNA, CDR3 protein. The D gene is left open where the match is weak. Part of the rows lack a size; the others show once, few, many or a class for expanded clones.

>TRBV6-2/TRBV6-3|-|TRBD2|TRBJ2-7
TGTGCCAGCAGCCTTAGCGGGGGCCCGTTCTACGAGCAGTACTTC
CASSLSGGPFYEQYF
>TRBV29-1|-|TRBD1|TRBJ1-1
TGCAGCGTTGGGCGGACAGGCCCGAACACTGAAGCTTTCTTT
CSVGRTGPNTEAFF
>TRBV5-1|-|TRBD1|TRBJ2-5
TGCGCCAGCAGCCCCCAGGACAGGGGAGAAGAGACCCAGTACTTC
CASSPQDRGEETQYF
>TRBV7-9|-|TRBD1|TRBJ1-1
TGTGCCAGCAGCCGACCCGGGACAGGAGGGGCTGAAGCTTTCTTT
CASSRPGTGGAEAFF
>TRBV27|-|TRBD1|TRBJ2-7
TGTGCCAGCAGTACCCGGACAGGGGATTACTACGAGCAGTACTTC
CASSTRTGDYYEQYF
>TRBV12-3/TRBV12-4|-|-|TRBJ2-1
TGTGCCAGCAGTTTTGGGGGGTGGCAGTTCTTC
CASSFGGWQFF
>TRBV7-6|-|-|TRBJ1-4
TGTGCCAGCAGCTTAGGACCGACAGAAGTTGGGGAAAAACTGTTTTTT
CASSLGPTEVGEKLFF
>TRBV10-3|-|-|TRBJ1-2
TGTGCCATCAGTGAGTCGCCGGGTGGCTACACCTTC
CAISESPGGYTF
>TRBV5-1|once|TRBD2|TRBJ2-3
TGCGCCAGCAGCCCAGATACTAGCGGGGGCCCAGATACGCAGTATTTT
CASSPDTSGGPDTQYF
>TRBV21-1|-|-|TRBJ1-3
TGTGCCAGCAGCAAAGCCGCGACAGGGCATGGGAACACCATATATTTT
CASSKAATGHGNTIYF
>TRBV11-2|-|-|TRBJ1-1
TGTGCCAGCAGCTTAATTCGCGGGAACACTGAAGCTTTCTTT
CASSLIRGNTEAFF
>TRBV27|once|TRBD1|TRBJ1-1
TGTGCCAGCAGTGGGACAGGGAGTTCGGACACTGAAGCTTTCTTT
CASSGTGSSDTEAFF
>TRBV2|-|TRBD2|TRBJ2-2
TGTGCCAGCACCCGGGGGGGCCTGACCGGGGAGCTGTTTTTT
CASTRGGLTGELFF
>TRBV28|-|-|TRBJ1-6
TGTGCCAGCAGGAATACCCACAGGGACCTACCCCTCCACTTT
CASRNTHRDLPLHF
>TRBV12-3/TRBV12-4|-|-|TRBJ2-2
TGTGCCAGCACCTTATCCGGGGAGCTGTTTTTT
CASTLSGELFF
>TRBV19|-|-|TRBJ1-5
TGTGCCAGTAGTTGGTCAGGGGTTCCCCAGCATTTT
CASSWSGVPQHF
>TRBV6-5|-|-|TRBJ1-1
TGTGCCAGCAGTCTATGGAAGGAGATGAACACTGAAGCTTTCTTT
CASSLWKEMNTEAFF
>TRBV9|-|-|TRBJ2-2
TGTGCCAGCAGCGCCCTCCCCGAGGACGGGGAGCTGTTTTTT
CASSALPEDGELFF
>TRBV5-1|-|-|TRBJ1-6
TGCGCCAGCAGCCGATCGACTGCGAGCTCCTATAATTCACCCCTCCACTTT
CASSRSTASSYNSPLHF
>TRBV11-2|-|-|TRBJ2-7
TGTGCCAGCAGCTTAAAGCTTGGCGAGCAGTACTTC
CASSLKLGEQYF
>TRBV6-5|many|TRBD1|TRBJ1-6
TGTGCCAGCGGGACAGGTGGGACGTCGGTTCCCCTCCACTTT
CASGTGGTSVPLHF
>TRBV5-6|-|-|TRBJ1-1
TGTGCCAGCAGCCTCCTCCGGGGAAACGCTTTCTTT
CASSLLRGNAFF
>TRBV5-1|-|-|TRBJ2-7
TGCGCCAGCAGCTTGGGCTCTGGAGACGAGCAGTACTTC
CASSLGSGDEQYF
>TRBV3-1/TRBV3-2|-|TRBD1|TRBJ2-1
TGTGCCAGCAGCTCAAGACAGGGGGCCTCCTACAATGAGCAGTTCTTC
CASSSRQGASYNEQFF
>TRBV2|-|-|TRBJ1-5
TGTGCCAGCACCGAGCCGGGACACGCCCAGCATTTT
CASTEPGHAQHF
>TRBV4-1|-|-|TRBJ2-1
TGCGCCAGCAGCCCCGACAGGAGCTCCTACAATGAGCAGTTCTTC
CASSPDRSSYNEQFF
>TRBV11-3|-|TRBD1|TRBJ2-7
TGTGCCAGCAGCTTAGAGGCCGGGACAGACTACGAGCAGTACTTC
CASSLEAGTDYEQYF
>TRBV5-4|-|TRBD2|TRBJ2-5
TGTGCCAGCAGTCCGTTTATCGGGGGGGCCCAAGAGACCCAGTACTTC
CASSPFIGGAQETQYF
>TRBV28|-|TRBD1|TRBJ2-7
TGTGCCAGCAGTCTACTTCCGGGACAGGGCCTCTCCGAGCAGTACTTC
CASSLLPGQGLSEQYF
>TRBV30|-|TRBD1|TRBJ1-5
TGTGCCTGGAGTGTAGGGACAGGGTGGCAGCCCCAGCATTTT
CAWSVGTGWQPQHF
>TRBV7-9|-|-|TRBJ1-1
TGTGCCAGCAGCGGCAGCACTGAAGCTTTCTTT
CASSGSTEAFF
>TRBV6-5|-|TRBD1|TRBJ1-1
TGTGCCAGCAGGAGGGGGACAGGGTCCGCTGAAGCTTTCTTT
CASRRGTGSAEAFF
>TRBV6-6|-|-|TRBJ2-3
TGTGCCAGCAGTTACTCGGACAGAACCACAGATACGCAGTATTTT
CASSYSDRTTDTQYF
>TRBV13|-|TRBD1|TRBJ2-1
TGTGCCAGCAGCTTGGGCAGGGGGAATAGCAATGAGCAGTTCTTC
CASSLGRGNSNEQFF
>TRBV2|-|-|TRBJ1-2
TGTGCCAGCAGTGAGGACAGTCCCCAATTCTATGGCTACACCTTC
CASSEDSPQFYGYTF
>TRBV3-1/TRBV3-2|-|-|TRBJ1-1
TGTGCCAGCAGCCAACCTCCCGGTGAAGCTTTCTTT
CASSQPPGEAFF
>TRBV10-3|-|-|TRBJ1-2
TGTGCCACCGACCCCGGACAGCACTATGGCTACACCTTC
CATDPGQHYGYTF
>TRBV3-1/TRBV3-2|-|-|TRBJ1-1
TGTGCCAGCAGCCGACCGACGGGGAGGTCCACTGAAGCTTTCTTT
CASSRPTGRSTEAFF
>TRBV18|once|TRBD1|TRBJ1-4
TGTGCCAGCTCACCACCGGCAGGGGGTCCCACTAATGAAAAACTGTTTTTT
CASSPPAGGPTNEKLFF
>TRBV2|-|-|TRBJ2-1
TGTGCCAGCAGTGTCGAGCACAATGAGCGGCAGTTCTTC
CASSVEHNERQFF